This section outlines one T cell receptor beta chain sequence together with its context. Its antigen is unidentified. This sample was included in a study of early T cells in non-severe SARS-CoV-2 infection. Germline CDR1 is SGHRS and CDR2 is YFSETQ. V lost 3 bases to trimming and J lost 3 bases, with 11 bases between them. CDR3 length equals 14 residues. TCRdb reprocessed the 5' RACE reads with MiXCR, giving one entry per CDR3 protein. The sample consists of tens of thousands of distinct CDR3 sequences, approximately 11% of them appearing once. Study-wide points: VDJdb matching, biased toward anti-spike CD8 responses, missed private and CD4 specificities.

This TCR was sampled from an adult who was a healthcare worker with PCR-confirmed SARS-CoV-2 infection or an uninfected control (not recorded which). The chain joins TRBV5-1 to TRBJ2-3; no clear D gene. Sequences were obtained from whole blood. CDR3: CASSSLVTTDTQYF. The CDR3 nucleotides read TGCGCCAGCAGCTCATTAGTAACTACAGATACGCAGTATTTT.